This T cell receptor beta chain appears in the sequencing data of a study of response to subunit inactivated influenza vaccine. This clonotype was seen a few times. What it recognizes is unknown. Study results and caveats: The authors offered the suggestion that each seasonal influenza vaccination recruits few new T cells.

TCRdb reprocessed the RT-PCR reads with MiXCR, giving one entry per CDR3 protein. The sample records about 520,000 distinct CDR3 sequences, approximately 7.2% being singletons. This specimen consisted of PBMCs from blood, obtained about 23 months after vaccination. The sequence derives from a man aged 50-75 years who received an inactivated influenza vaccine.

CDR3 protein: CASSHGTSGSYNEQFF. Written as DNA, the CDR3 is TGTGCCAGCAGTCATGGGACTAGCGGGTCCTACAATGAGCAGTTCTTC. This sequence joins TRBV28 and TRBJ2-1; the match to TRBD2 covers 12 bases. The V segment lost 5 bases and the J segment 1 base; nucleotides outside the gene matches: 3. Germline V gives CDR1 MDHEN, CDR2 SYDVKM. This CDR3 contains 16 residues.